These 11 T cell receptor beta chains were sequenced from one sample in a study of T cell repertoires in ileal Crohn's disease (dated by TCRdb to the late 2010s). Receptor amplification or capture employed the immunoSEQ multiplex PCR assay. TCRdb took over this immuneACCESS table, retaining in-frame rearrangements with V and J assigned. Such tables are incomplete; in checked studies, under half of the missing clones stem from an unresolved V gene, and the remainder is unexplained. The table for this sample lists 15,000 to 20,000 clones; more than 75% of them were counted only once. The ten top clones hold 4.2% of the sample. Read against the paper, the sample's time point label means: inflamed ileum from the surgical specimen. Input material: ileal tissue. Source of these receptors: an adult with Crohn's disease.

V and J are TRBV7-2 and TRBJ2-3; TRBD2 matches 7 bases. The CDR3 consists of 14 residues. V was pared by 8 bases and J by 7 bases, with 12 bases of the junction left unmatched. Germline V CDR1 and CDR2: SGHTA, FQGNSA. The CDR3 loop is CASPGLGTTNTQYF. The CDR3 DNA is TGTGCCAGCCCAGGCCTCGGGACTACTAATACGCAGTATTTT. Together with reference TRBV7-2 and TRBJ2-3, the CDR3 gives the full variable domain: GAGVSQSPSNKVTEKGKDVELRCDPISGHTALYWYRQSLGQGLEFLIYFQGNSAPDKSGLPSDRFSAERTGGSVSTLTIQRTQQEDSAVYLCASPGLGTTNTQYFGPGTRLTVL.

The chain couples TRBV2 to TRBJ2-3; possibly TRBD1 or TRBD2 for D (6 bases each). V was cut by 7 bases and J by 1 base, with 12 bases left in between. Germline-derived CDR1 and CDR2 are SNHLY and FYNNEI. This CDR3 has 14 residues. CDR3 DNA: TGTGCCAGCAACAGGGAGGTGGGCACAGATACGCAGTATTTT. This encodes CASNREVGTDTQYF.

This clone is a singleton in its sample. CDR3 sequence reads: CATRTGSSYEQYF. For the CDR3, the DNA is TGTGCCACACGGACAGGGAGCTCCTACGAGCAGTACTTC. This rearrangement joins TRBV6-6 to TRBJ2-7; 8 nucleotides match TRBD1. Unmatched junction bases numbered 5, after V lost 10 bases and J lost 0 bases. CDR3 length: 13 amino acids. Germline V CDR1 and CDR2: MNHNY, SVGAGI (reference sequence).

This rearrangement joins TRBV5-1 to TRBJ2-7, with D perhaps being TRBD1 or TRBD2 (5 bases each). This CDR3 region has 15 residues. CDR1 is SGHRS, CDR2 YFSETQ, per germline. The germline V and J ends were trimmed by 2 bases and 6 bases, with 18 bases remaining between them. The CDR3 DNA is TGCGCCAGCAGCTTAGCGGAGTCGGGGCGTGGCGAGCAGTACTTC. Protein product: CASSLAESGRGEQYF.

This chain's CDR3 is CASSFDWGGRETQYF. The DNA for the CDR3 is TGCGCCAGCAGCTTCGACTGGGGAGGGCGAGAGACCCAGTACTTC. This chain links TRBV5-1 with TRBJ2-5, with 7 bases that match TRBD2. Germline lookup yields CDR1 SGHRS and CDR2 YFSETQ. V lost 2 bases and J lost 4; bases outside the gene matches: 8. The CDR3 is 15 residues long. Full variable domain (missing parts from reference TRBV5-1 and TRBJ2-5): KAGVTQTPRYLIKTRGQQVTLSCSPISGHRSVSWYQQTPGQGLQFLFEYFSETQRNKGNFPGRFSGRQFSNSRSEMNVSTLELGDSALYLCASSFDWGGRETQYFGPGTRLLVL.

This clone was recorded a few times. The rearrangement joins TRBV6-1 to TRBJ2-7; D possibly corresponds to TRBD1 (6 bases). The CDR3 sequence is 13 residues long. Germline CDR1 MNHNS, CDR2 SASEGT. V lost 5 bases and J lost 2, with 10 bases in between. CDR3 DNA sequence: TGTGCCAGCAGTCGACAGGTCACCTACGAGCAGTACTTC. Translated, it gives CASSRQVTYEQYF.

The rearrangement joins TRBV19 to TRBJ2-1, with 8 bases lining up with TRBD2. The V gene end was trimmed by 2 bases and the J gene end by 3 bases; junction bases not matched to a gene: 12. The CDR3 sequence is 18 residues long. CDR1 LNHDA and CDR2 SQIVND come from the germline V gene (reference sequence). CDR3: CASSILRRSSGVYNEQFF. CDR3 coding DNA: TGTGCCAGTAGTATATTGCGACGGAGTAGCGGGGTCTACAATGAGCAGTTCTTC.

The chain has TRBV6-6 and TRBJ2-1, with D possibly matching TRBD1 (6 bases). The germline CDR1 and CDR2 sequences are MNHNY and SVGAGI (reference sequence). Deletions cut 5 bases from V and 0 bases from J, with 11 bases between. The CDR3 length is 15 residues. CDR3 region: CASSPQGSSYNEQFF. The CDR3 DNA follows: TGTGCCAGCAGTCCTCAGGGGAGCTCCTACAATGAGCAGTTCTTC.

The J gene is TRBJ1-5, the V gene TRBV6-1, with D possibly matching TRBD1 (5 bases). CDR1 and CDR2 (germline): MNHNS, SASEGT. V lost 1 base to trimming and J lost 0 bases, with 10 bases between them. This CDR3 comprises 16 residues. This CDR3 is CASSEDGGDSNQPQHF. The CDR3 nucleotides read TGTGCCAGCAGTGAAGACGGGGGAGATAGCAATCAGCCCCAGCATTTT.

This clone is deemed medium-sized. The chain couples TRBV5-1 to TRBJ2-7, with D perhaps TRBD1 (5 bases). The germline CDR1 and CDR2 sequences are SGHRS and YFSETQ. V gave up 5 bases and J gave up 3 bases, with 15 bases separating them. The CDR3 is made up of 14 amino acids. CDR3 amino acids: CASSKEPQVYEQYF. The CDR3 nucleotides are TGCGCCAGCAGTAAGGAACCACAGGTCTACGAGCAGTACTTC.

This clone was recorded a few times. This chain uses TRBV6-1 with TRBJ2-5, with D hard to call. In germline, CDR1 is MNHNS, CDR2 SASEGT. The CDR3 has 11 residues. V lost 7 bases to trimming and J lost 0 bases, with 3 bases between them. The CDR3 loop is CASMYQETQYF. The CDR3 DNA reads TGTGCCAGCATGTACCAAGAGACCCAGTACTTC.